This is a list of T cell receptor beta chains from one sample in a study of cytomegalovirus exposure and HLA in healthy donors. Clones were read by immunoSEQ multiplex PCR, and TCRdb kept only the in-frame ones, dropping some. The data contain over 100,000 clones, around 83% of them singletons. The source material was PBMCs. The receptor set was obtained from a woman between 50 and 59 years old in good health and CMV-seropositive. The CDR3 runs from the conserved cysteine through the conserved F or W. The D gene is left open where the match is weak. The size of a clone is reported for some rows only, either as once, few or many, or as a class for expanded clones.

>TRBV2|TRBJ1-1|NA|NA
TGTGCCAGCAGTGAAGAAACGGGGATAGATACTGAAGCTTTCTTT
CASSEETGIDTEAFF
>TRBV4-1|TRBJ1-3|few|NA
TGCGCCAGCAGCCAAGGACAGCAAGGAAACACCATATATTTT
CASSQGQQGNTIYF
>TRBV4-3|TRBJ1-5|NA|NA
TGCGCCAGCAGCCAAGATTACGGGTATCTCATTAGCAATCAGCCCCAGCATTTT
CASSQDYGYLISNQPQHF
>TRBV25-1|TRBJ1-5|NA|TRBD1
TGTGCCAGCGATTCATCGACAGGGACTCAGGAACAGCCCCAGCATTTT
CASDSSTGTQEQPQHF
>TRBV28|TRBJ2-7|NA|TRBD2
TGTGCCAGCAGTTCCGCGGGACTAGCGGGAGCCGAGCAGTACTTC
CASSSAGLAGAEQYF
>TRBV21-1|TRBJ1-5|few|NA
TGTGCCAGCGGGCAAGGGGCGAATAGCAATCAGCCCCAGCATTTT
CASGQGANSNQPQHF
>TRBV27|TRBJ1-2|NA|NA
TGTGCCAGCAGTTTCGACTCTAACTATGGCTACACCTTC
CASSFDSNYGYTF
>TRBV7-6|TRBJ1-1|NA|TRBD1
TGTGCCAGCAGCCTACCAAGGACAGGGGACTTGAACACTGAAGCTTTCTTT
CASSLPRTGDLNTEAFF
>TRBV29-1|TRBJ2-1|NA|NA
TGCAGCGGGGAAAGAGGGGGCAATGAGCAGTTCTTC
CSGERGGNEQFF
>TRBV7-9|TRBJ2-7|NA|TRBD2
TGTTCCAGCAGCTCCGACATGACTAGCGGGAGAATGGTATACGAGCAGTACTTC
CSSSSDMTSGRMVYEQYF
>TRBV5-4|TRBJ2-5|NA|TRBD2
TGTGCCACCACCGAGGGGGGGGTAGCGGGAGGGCAAGAGACCCAGTACTTC
CATTEGGVAGGQETQYF
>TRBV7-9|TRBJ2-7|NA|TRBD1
TGTGCCAGCAGTTTAGGACAGGCCTCCTACGAGCAGTACTTC
CASSLGQASYEQYF
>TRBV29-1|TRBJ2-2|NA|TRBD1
TGCAGCGTCTCCGACAGGGACGGGGAGCTGTTTTTT
CSVSDRDGELFF
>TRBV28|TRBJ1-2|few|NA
TGTGCCAGCAGTCGGCTCGGGGGTGGCTACACCTTC
CASSRLGGGYTF
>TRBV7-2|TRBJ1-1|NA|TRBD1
TGTGCCAGCAGCTGGACAGGGGTGACTGAAGCTTTCTTT
CASSWTGVTEAFF
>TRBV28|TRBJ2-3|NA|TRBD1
TGTGCCAGCAGTAAAAACGACAGGGGCGGTACGCAGTATTTT
CASSKNDRGGTQYF
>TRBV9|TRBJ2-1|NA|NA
TGTGCCAGCAGCGTCCGGGGGATAGGGACGTACAATGAGCAGTTCTTC
CASSVRGIGTYNEQFF
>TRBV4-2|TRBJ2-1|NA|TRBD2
TGTGCCAGCAGCCAAGTTTTTCCGGGACTAGCGGAGATAAACAATGAGCAGTTCTTC
CASSQVFPGLAEINNEQFF
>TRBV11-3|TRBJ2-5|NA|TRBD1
TGTGCCAGCAGCCCCGGGACAGGGAGGCAAGAGACCCAGTACTTC
CASSPGTGRQETQYF
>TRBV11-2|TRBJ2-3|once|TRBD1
TGTGCCAGCAGCTCCGACGGGGGGACAGGGGAAGCAGATACGCAGTATTTT
CASSSDGGTGEADTQYF
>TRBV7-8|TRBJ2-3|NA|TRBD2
TGTGCCAGCAGCCTCCGCCCGGGACTAGCAATAGATACGCAGTATTTT
CASSLRPGLAIDTQYF
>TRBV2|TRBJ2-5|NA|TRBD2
TGTGCCAGCCTTACTAGCGGCCAAGAGACCCAGTACTTC
CASLTSGQETQYF
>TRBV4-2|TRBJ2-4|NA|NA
TGTGCCAGCAGCCTAGAGCAACAGTCTCAAAACAGTCAGTACTTC
CASSLEQQSQNSQYF
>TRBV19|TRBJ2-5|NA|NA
TGTGCCAGCCCTCCCGTGGGGGCAGGGCAAAATCACCAAGAGACCCAGTACTTC
CASPPVGAGQNHQETQYF
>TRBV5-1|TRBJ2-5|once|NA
TGCGCCAGCAGCTTTGGGGCGGAGGAGACCCAGTACTTC
CASSFGAEETQYF
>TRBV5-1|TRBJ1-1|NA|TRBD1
TGCGCCAGCACCTCGACAGGGATCACTGAAGCTTTCTTT
CASTSTGITEAFF
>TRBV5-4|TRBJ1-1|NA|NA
TGTGCCAGCAGCTTGGCGGGGGGCGCCGAAGCTTTCTTT
CASSLAGGAEAFF
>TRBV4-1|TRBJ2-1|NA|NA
TGCGCCAGCAGCCAAGTTGAAGGCAGGGACAATGAGCAGTTCTTC
CASSQVEGRDNEQFF
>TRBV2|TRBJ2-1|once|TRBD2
TGTGCCAGCAGTTATGAGCGGGGGGGGTCCTACAATGAGCAGTTCTTC
CASSYERGGSYNEQFF
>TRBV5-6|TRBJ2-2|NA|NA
TGTGCCAGCAGCTTGGAAGTAGCCGGGGAGCTGTTTTTT
CASSLEVAGELFF
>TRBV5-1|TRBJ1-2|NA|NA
TGCGCCAGCAGCTTGGACGCCTATCTAGGCTACACCTTC
CASSLDAYLGYTF
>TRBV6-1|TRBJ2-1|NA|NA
TGTGCCAGCAGTCAAGAATTGGGCGGCGGAGGTGGGAGCAATGAGCAGTTCTTC
CASSQELGGGGGSNEQFF
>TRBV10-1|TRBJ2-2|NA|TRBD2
TGCGCCAGCAGTGAGAAGGGACTAGCGGGAGGCACGAACACCGGGGAGCTGTTTTTT
CASSEKGLAGGTNTGELFF
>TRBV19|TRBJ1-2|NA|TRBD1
TGTGCCAGTAGTATACCCCCGGACAGGATTTGGATGGATAACTATGGCTACACCTTC
CASSIPPDRIWMDNYGYTF
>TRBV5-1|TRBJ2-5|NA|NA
TGCGCCAGCAGCTCAGGTAGTAGAGAAGAGACCCAGTACTTC
CASSSGSREETQYF
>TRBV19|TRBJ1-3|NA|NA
TGTGCCAGTAGTATCAACCTCCCTGTCTGGAGCCCTGGAAACACCATATATTTT
CASSINLPVWSPGNTIYF
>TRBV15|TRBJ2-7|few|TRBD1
TGTGCCACCAGCAGGGGGACAGCGAGGAGCTCCTACGAGCAGTACTTC
CATSRGTARSSYEQYF
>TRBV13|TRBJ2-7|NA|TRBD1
TGTGCCAGCAGCTTAGGCGGGACAGAGACCTACGAGCAGTACTTC
CASSLGGTETYEQYF
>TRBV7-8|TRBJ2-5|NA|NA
TGTGCCAGCAGCTTAGCCTTTCGACAGCGCCAAGAGACCCAGTACTTC
CASSLAFRQRQETQYF
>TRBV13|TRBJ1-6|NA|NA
TGTGCCAGCAGCTTAAAGGCCGGTCGTTGGGAGACACCCCTCCACTTT
CASSLKAGRWETPLHF
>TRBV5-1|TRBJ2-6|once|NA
TGCGCCAGCAGCTTGGGGCCATTCTCTGGGGCCAACGTCCTGACTTTC
CASSLGPFSGANVLTF
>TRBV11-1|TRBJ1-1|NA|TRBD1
TGTGCCAGCAGCTTAGGATTTACAGGGGAGATGAACACTGAAGCTTTCTTT
CASSLGFTGEMNTEAFF
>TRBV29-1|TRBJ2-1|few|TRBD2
TGCAGCGTTCAAACTAGCGGTAATTACAATGAGCAGTTCTTC
CSVQTSGNYNEQFF
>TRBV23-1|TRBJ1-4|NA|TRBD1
TGCGCCAGCAGTCAATTAACAGCGATATCAGTGACAGGGGATGAAAAACTGTTTTTT
CASSQLTAISVTGDEKLFF
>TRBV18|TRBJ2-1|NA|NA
TGTGCCAGCTCACCAGACATAATCTCCTACAATGAGCAGTTCTTC
CASSPDIISYNEQFF
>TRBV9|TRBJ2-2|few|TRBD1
TGTGCCAGCAGCGCCCCGGACAGGGATGACACCGGGGAGCTGTTTTTT
CASSAPDRDDTGELFF
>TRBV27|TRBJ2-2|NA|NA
TGTGCCAGCAGTTTATACCAGGGCTCGAACACCGGGGAGCTGTTTTTT
CASSLYQGSNTGELFF
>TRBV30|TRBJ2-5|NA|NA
TGTGCCTGGAGTAAAAGAGAGAGAGAGACCCAGTACTTC
CAWSKRERETQYF
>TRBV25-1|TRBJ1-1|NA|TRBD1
TGTGCCAGCAGTGAATACGACAGGGGGATGGGTTCGGGCACTGAAGCTTTCTTT
CASSEYDRGMGSGTEAFF
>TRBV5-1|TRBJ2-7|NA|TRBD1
TGCGCCAGCAGCTCCCGGACAGGAACCTACGAGCAGTACTTC
CASSSRTGTYEQYF
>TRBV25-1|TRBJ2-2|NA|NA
TGTGCCAGCAGTGACATGCGGGGGAACACCGGGGAGCTGTTTTTT
CASSDMRGNTGELFF
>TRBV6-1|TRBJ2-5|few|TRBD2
TGTGCCAGCAGTGAAGGGACTAGCGGGGTGAGGGAGACCCAGTACTTC
CASSEGTSGVRETQYF
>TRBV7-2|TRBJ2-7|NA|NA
TGTGCCAGCAGCTCCCACTACGAGCAGTACTTC
CASSSHYEQYF
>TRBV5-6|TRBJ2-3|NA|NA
TGTGCCAGCAGCTTGGGCTCGGACGGGATAGGCACAGATACGCAGTATTTT
CASSLGSDGIGTDTQYF
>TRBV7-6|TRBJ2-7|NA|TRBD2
TGTGCCAGCAGCTTAGCGGGTTCTAGCGGGAGCGAAGTCTCCTACGAGCAGTACTTC
CASSLAGSSGSEVSYEQYF